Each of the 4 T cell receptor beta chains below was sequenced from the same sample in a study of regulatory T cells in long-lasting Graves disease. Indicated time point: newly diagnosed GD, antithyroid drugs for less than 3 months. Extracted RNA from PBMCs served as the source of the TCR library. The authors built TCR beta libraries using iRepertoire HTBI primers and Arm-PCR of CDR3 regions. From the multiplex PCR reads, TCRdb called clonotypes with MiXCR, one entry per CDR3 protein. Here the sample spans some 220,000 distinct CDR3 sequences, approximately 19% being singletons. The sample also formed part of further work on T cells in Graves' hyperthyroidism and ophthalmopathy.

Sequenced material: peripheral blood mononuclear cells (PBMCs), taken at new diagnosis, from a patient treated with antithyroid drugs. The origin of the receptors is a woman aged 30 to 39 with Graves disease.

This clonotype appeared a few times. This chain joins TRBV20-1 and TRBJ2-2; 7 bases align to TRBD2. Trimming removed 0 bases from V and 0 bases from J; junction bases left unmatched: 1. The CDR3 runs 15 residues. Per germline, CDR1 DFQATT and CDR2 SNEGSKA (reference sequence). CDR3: CSARERGSNTGELFF. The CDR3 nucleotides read TGCAGTGCTAGAGAGCGGGGGTCGAACACCGGGGAGCTGTTTTTT.

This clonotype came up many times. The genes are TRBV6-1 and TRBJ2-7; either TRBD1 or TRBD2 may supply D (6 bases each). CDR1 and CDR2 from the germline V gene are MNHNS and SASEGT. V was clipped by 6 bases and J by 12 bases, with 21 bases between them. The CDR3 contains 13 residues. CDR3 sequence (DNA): TGTGCCAGCAGCGGCAGGGGAGGTGACAGCGGGTACTTC. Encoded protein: CASSGRGGDSGYF.

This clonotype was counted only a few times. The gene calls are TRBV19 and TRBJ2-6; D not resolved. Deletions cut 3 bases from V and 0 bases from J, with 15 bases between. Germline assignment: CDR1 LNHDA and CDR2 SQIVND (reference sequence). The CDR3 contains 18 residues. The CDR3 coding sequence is TGTGCCAGTAGTATCGTGGGATTACGACCCTCTGGGGCCAACGTCCTGACTTTC. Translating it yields CASSIVGLRPSGANVLTF.

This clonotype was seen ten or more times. The CDR3 sequence: CASSYRTANYEQYF. The CDR3 DNA reads as TGTGCCAGCAGTTACAGGACAGCCAACTACGAGCAGTACTTC. The rearrangement uses TRBV6-5 and TRBJ2-7; a possible D gene is TRBD1 (6 bases). Trimming pared 2 bases from V and 3 bases from J, leaving 11 bases between. Germline V gene lookup returns CDR1 MNHEY and CDR2 SVGAGI. The CDR3 has 14 residues.